These T cell receptor beta chains were read from a single sample in a study of T cell responses to AZD1222 COVID-19 vaccine. Data came from immunoSEQ multiplex PCR; TCRdb stores just in-frame clones and leaves some out. This sample has about 150,000 clones, with 87% found just once. Specimen: peripheral blood, collected 28 days after the second AZD1222 dose. Receptors originate from an adult who received the AZD1222 COVID-19 vaccine. Both conserved end residues are part of each CDR3. Fields, in order: J gene, clone size, V gene, D gene, CDR3 DNA, CDR3 protein. A D gene is named only where the DNA matches it firmly. Clone size is shown for a subset of rows, as once, few, many or a class of expanded clone.

j_gene: TRBJ2-1; abundance: .; v_gene: TRBV4-3; d_gene: TRBD2; CDR3nt: TGCGCCAGCAGCCAAGATGCGGGAGGGCTATATGAGCAGTTCTTC; CDR3aa: CASSQDAGGLYEQFF
j_gene: TRBJ1-3; abundance: .; v_gene: TRBV5-5; d_gene: .; CDR3nt: TGTGCCAGCAGCTTAGGAAGCTCTGGAAACACCATATATTTT; CDR3aa: CASSLGSSGNTIYF
j_gene: TRBJ2-1; abundance: .; v_gene: TRBV27; d_gene: TRBD1; CDR3nt: TGTGCCAGCAGTCCCTCACAGGGGCCGTATGAGCAGTTCTTC; CDR3aa: CASSPSQGPYEQFF
j_gene: TRBJ2-1; abundance: .; v_gene: TRBV7-3; d_gene: .; CDR3nt: TGTGCCAGCAGCTTAGGTAGCGGCTCCTACAATGAGCAGTTCTTC; CDR3aa: CASSLGSGSYNEQFF
j_gene: TRBJ2-1; abundance: .; v_gene: TRBV9; d_gene: TRBD2; CDR3nt: TGTGCCAGCAGCGTAGCTACGTGGGGACTAGGTAACAATGAGCAGTTCTTC; CDR3aa: CASSVATWGLGNNEQFF
j_gene: TRBJ2-1; abundance: .; v_gene: TRBV5-4; d_gene: TRBD2; CDR3nt: TGTGCCAGCAGCCAGGGACTAGCGGGAGAATTGGAACAGTTCTTC; CDR3aa: CASSQGLAGELEQFF
j_gene: TRBJ1-1; abundance: .; v_gene: TRBV20-1; d_gene: .; CDR3nt: TGCAGTGCTCGTAATTCGGAAGCTTTCTTT; CDR3aa: CSARNSEAFF
j_gene: TRBJ2-2; abundance: .; v_gene: TRBV24-1; d_gene: .; CDR3nt: TGTGCCACCAGTGACTCCCCGGGTTTAGCCGGGGAGCTGTTTTTT; CDR3aa: CATSDSPGLAGELFF
j_gene: TRBJ1-1; abundance: .; v_gene: TRBV2; d_gene: .; CDR3nt: TGTGCCAGCAGAATGAACACTGAAGCTTTCTTT; CDR3aa: CASRMNTEAFF
j_gene: TRBJ2-7; abundance: once; v_gene: TRBV9; d_gene: .; CDR3nt: TGTGCCAGCAGCGGGAGTTTGGGGTACGAGCAGTACTTC; CDR3aa: CASSGSLGYEQYF
j_gene: TRBJ1-5; abundance: .; v_gene: TRBV29-1; d_gene: TRBD1; CDR3nt: TGCAGCGCCCCCAGGGGTGGCAGGGGGCTAGGCAATCAGCCCCAGCATTTT; CDR3aa: CSAPRGGRGLGNQPQHF
j_gene: TRBJ2-1; abundance: once; v_gene: TRBV29-1; d_gene: .; CDR3nt: TGCAGCGCGTGTCGGGTGGCAAACAATGAGCAGTTCTTC; CDR3aa: CSACRVANNEQFF
j_gene: TRBJ2-7; abundance: .; v_gene: TRBV5-4; d_gene: .; CDR3nt: TGTGCCAGCAGCTCTCGTCGACGGTCCTACGAGCAGTACTTC; CDR3aa: CASSSRRRSYEQYF
j_gene: TRBJ2-7; abundance: .; v_gene: TRBV7-9; d_gene: TRBD1; CDR3nt: TGTGCCAGCAGCCCAAGCCCGGGACAGGGCTACGAGCAGTACTTC; CDR3aa: CASSPSPGQGYEQYF
j_gene: TRBJ1-6; abundance: .; v_gene: TRBV13; d_gene: TRBD1; CDR3nt: TGTGCCAGCAGCCTGACAGGGGATTTAGCCCTCCACTTT; CDR3aa: CASSLTGDLALHF
j_gene: TRBJ1-5; abundance: few; v_gene: TRBV18; d_gene: TRBD1; CDR3nt: TGTGCCAGTTGCAAGGGACAGGGGCCGCATCAGCCCCAGCATTTT; CDR3aa: CASCKGQGPHQPQHF
j_gene: TRBJ2-7; abundance: .; v_gene: TRBV7-2; d_gene: TRBD1; CDR3nt: TGTGCCAGCAGTCCTCAACAGGGGACCGGAGAGCAGTACTTC; CDR3aa: CASSPQQGTGEQYF
j_gene: TRBJ1-5; abundance: .; v_gene: TRBV19; d_gene: .; CDR3nt: TGTGCCAGTAGTATTAAGCCAACGGCCGGACCCCAGCATTTT; CDR3aa: CASSIKPTAGPQHF
j_gene: TRBJ1-6; abundance: .; v_gene: TRBV12-3/TRBV12-4; d_gene: TRBD1; CDR3nt: TGTGCCAGCAGGGCAGGGGGGAATTCACCCCTCCACTTT; CDR3aa: CASRAGGNSPLHF
j_gene: TRBJ2-3; abundance: .; v_gene: TRBV29-1; d_gene: TRBD1; CDR3nt: TGCAGCGTCGCCGGGACAGGGCCCACAGATACGCAGTATTTT; CDR3aa: CSVAGTGPTDTQYF
j_gene: TRBJ1-1; abundance: .; v_gene: TRBV18; d_gene: .; CDR3nt: TGTGCCAGCTCACCAACGGGGACTGAAGCTTTCTTT; CDR3aa: CASSPTGTEAFF
j_gene: TRBJ1-1; abundance: .; v_gene: TRBV5-8; d_gene: .; CDR3nt: TGTGCCAGCAGCTTTCACACTGAAGCTTTCTTT; CDR3aa: CASSFHTEAFF
j_gene: TRBJ1-6; abundance: .; v_gene: TRBV7-9; d_gene: .; CDR3nt: TGTGCCAGCAGCCTACCGGGACCGCGACGCCAGTCACCCCTCCACTTT; CDR3aa: CASSLPGPRRQSPLHF
j_gene: TRBJ2-1; abundance: once; v_gene: TRBV6-2/TRBV6-3; d_gene: TRBD2; CDR3nt: TGTGCCAGCAGCCCTAAGGAGTCTAGCGGGAGGGCCAAGGAGCAGTTCTTC; CDR3aa: CASSPKESSGRAKEQFF
j_gene: TRBJ2-4; abundance: .; v_gene: TRBV2; d_gene: TRBD2; CDR3nt: TGTGCCAGCAGTGATATTGCACTAGCGGGAGGAAAAAACATTCAGTACTTC; CDR3aa: CASSDIALAGGKNIQYF
j_gene: TRBJ1-3; abundance: .; v_gene: TRBV6-2/TRBV6-3; d_gene: .; CDR3nt: TGTGCCAGCAGTTACTCCGCGATACGGGGGGCCGTCTCTGGAAACACCATATATTTT; CDR3aa: CASSYSAIRGAVSGNTIYF
j_gene: TRBJ2-1; abundance: .; v_gene: TRBV7-9; d_gene: TRBD2; CDR3nt: TGTGCCAGCAGCTTACGAGGACTAGCGGGAGTACATGAGCAGTTCTTC; CDR3aa: CASSLRGLAGVHEQFF
j_gene: TRBJ2-1; abundance: .; v_gene: TRBV6-2/TRBV6-3; d_gene: .; CDR3nt: TGTGCCAGCAGACCTCCCTACTGGGGGGATGAGCAGTTCTTC; CDR3aa: CASRPPYWGDEQFF
j_gene: TRBJ1-1; abundance: .; v_gene: TRBV29-1; d_gene: .; CDR3nt: TGCAGCGTTGTCCGGAGGCGGGGGATGAACACTGAAGCTTTCTTT; CDR3aa: CSVVRRRGMNTEAFF
j_gene: TRBJ2-2; abundance: few; v_gene: TRBV6-5; d_gene: .; CDR3nt: TGTGCCAGCAGGCAGGACTCCGGGGAGCTGTTTTTT; CDR3aa: CASRQDSGELFF
j_gene: TRBJ1-6; abundance: .; v_gene: TRBV6-2/TRBV6-3; d_gene: .; CDR3nt: TGTGCCAGCAGCCCGAACCTCTCCTATAATTCACCCCTCCACTTT; CDR3aa: CASSPNLSYNSPLHF
j_gene: TRBJ1-2; abundance: .; v_gene: TRBV24-1; d_gene: TRBD1; CDR3nt: TGTGCCACCTCAGGGGGCTGGTCGACTGGCTACACCTTC; CDR3aa: CATSGGWSTGYTF
j_gene: TRBJ2-7; abundance: few; v_gene: TRBV2; d_gene: .; CDR3nt: TGTGCCAGCAGTGTGCAATCGGCGGGAACCTCCTACGAGCAGTACTTC; CDR3aa: CASSVQSAGTSYEQYF
j_gene: TRBJ2-1; abundance: .; v_gene: TRBV19; d_gene: .; CDR3nt: TGTGCCAGTAGTGCCCGGGACGGTTTTTACAATGAGCAGTTCTTC; CDR3aa: CASSARDGFYNEQFF
j_gene: TRBJ1-4; abundance: .; v_gene: TRBV3-1/TRBV3-2; d_gene: .; CDR3nt: TGTGCCAGCAGCCAGGGGACTGACAGTGAAAAACTGTTTTTT; CDR3aa: CASSQGTDSEKLFF
j_gene: TRBJ1-6; abundance: .; v_gene: TRBV6-5; d_gene: .; CDR3nt: TGTGCCAGCATGCCGAGGGGGAATTCACCCCTCCACTTT; CDR3aa: CASMPRGNSPLHF
j_gene: TRBJ1-2; abundance: .; v_gene: TRBV19; d_gene: .; CDR3nt: TGTGCCAGTAGTCCCGCGATGAGGGGCCTTCCCTATGGCTACACCTTC; CDR3aa: CASSPAMRGLPYGYTF
j_gene: TRBJ2-1; abundance: .; v_gene: TRBV5-5; d_gene: .; CDR3nt: TGTGCCAGCAGCACAGCCGGGACTCCCAAAAAATCCGGGGAGCAGTTCTTC; CDR3aa: CASSTAGTPKKSGEQFF
j_gene: TRBJ2-7; abundance: .; v_gene: TRBV28; d_gene: TRBD2; CDR3nt: TGTGCCAGCAGTCCCTGGACTAGCGGGAGCTACGAGCAGTACTTC; CDR3aa: CASSPWTSGSYEQYF
j_gene: TRBJ2-7; abundance: .; v_gene: TRBV10-3; d_gene: TRBD1; CDR3nt: TGTGCCATCAATGGACAGGGGGTTTACTACGAGCAGTACTTC; CDR3aa: CAINGQGVYYEQYF
j_gene: TRBJ1-1; abundance: .; v_gene: TRBV6-6; d_gene: TRBD1; CDR3nt: TGTGCCAGCAGTTACGGGACAGGGGGCACTGAAGCTTTCTTT; CDR3aa: CASSYGTGGTEAFF
j_gene: TRBJ1-6; abundance: .; v_gene: TRBV18; d_gene: .; CDR3nt: TGTGCCAGCTCACTCGACAAGGCCCAAAATTCACCCCTCCACTTT; CDR3aa: CASSLDKAQNSPLHF
j_gene: TRBJ2-2; abundance: .; v_gene: TRBV28; d_gene: .; CDR3nt: TGTGCCAGCAAATTGAACACCGGGGAGCTGTTTTTT; CDR3aa: CASKLNTGELFF
j_gene: TRBJ1-1; abundance: .; v_gene: TRBV7-9; d_gene: .; CDR3nt: TGTGCCAGCAGCTGGGGGGTAGGGAACACTGAAGCTTTCTTT; CDR3aa: CASSWGVGNTEAFF
j_gene: TRBJ2-1; abundance: .; v_gene: TRBV18; d_gene: .; CDR3nt: TGTGCCAGCTCACCTCCCCGACAGGTTAGCTCCTACAATGAGCAGTTCTTC; CDR3aa: CASSPPRQVSSYNEQFF
j_gene: TRBJ2-5; abundance: .; v_gene: TRBV28; d_gene: .; CDR3nt: TGTGCCAGCAGGAATACCCCGGCAGAGACCCAGTACTTC; CDR3aa: CASRNTPAETQYF
j_gene: TRBJ2-1; abundance: few; v_gene: TRBV19; d_gene: TRBD2; CDR3nt: TGTGCCAGTAGTACCCCACTAGCGGGATACTACAATGAGCAGTTCTTC; CDR3aa: CASSTPLAGYYNEQFF
j_gene: TRBJ2-7; abundance: .; v_gene: TRBV27; d_gene: TRBD2; CDR3nt: TGTGCCAGCAGTTCCCCGGGACTAGCAGCCTACGAGCAGTACTTC; CDR3aa: CASSSPGLAAYEQYF
j_gene: TRBJ1-5; abundance: .; v_gene: TRBV28; d_gene: .; CDR3nt: TGTGCCAGCAGTTTGCCTCTCGACAGGACGTGGCCCCAGCATTTT; CDR3aa: CASSLPLDRTWPQHF